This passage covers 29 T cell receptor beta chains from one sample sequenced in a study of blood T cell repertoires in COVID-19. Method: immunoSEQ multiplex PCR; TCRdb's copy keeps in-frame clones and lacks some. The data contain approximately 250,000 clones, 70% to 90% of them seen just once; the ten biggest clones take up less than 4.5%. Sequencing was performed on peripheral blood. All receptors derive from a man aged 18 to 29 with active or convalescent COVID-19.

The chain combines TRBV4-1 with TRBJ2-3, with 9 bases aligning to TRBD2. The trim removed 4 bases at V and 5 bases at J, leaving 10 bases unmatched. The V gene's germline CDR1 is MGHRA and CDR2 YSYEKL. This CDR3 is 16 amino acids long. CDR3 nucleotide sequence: TGCGCCAGCAGCCCGGGGGCCAGCGGGGGGATAGATACGCAGTATTTT. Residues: CASSPGASGGIDTQYF.

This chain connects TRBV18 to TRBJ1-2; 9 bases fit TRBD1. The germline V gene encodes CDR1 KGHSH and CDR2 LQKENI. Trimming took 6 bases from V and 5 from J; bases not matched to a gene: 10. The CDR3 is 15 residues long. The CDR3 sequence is CASSEGLTGGYGYTF. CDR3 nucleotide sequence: TGTGCCAGCTCCGAGGGACTGACAGGGGGTTATGGCTACACCTTC.

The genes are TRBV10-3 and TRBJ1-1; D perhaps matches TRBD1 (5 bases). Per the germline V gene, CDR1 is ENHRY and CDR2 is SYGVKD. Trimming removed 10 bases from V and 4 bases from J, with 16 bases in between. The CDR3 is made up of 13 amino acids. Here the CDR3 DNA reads TGTGCCACCGAATGGGGGGGATCCACTGAAGCTTTCTTT. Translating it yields CATEWGGSTEAFF.

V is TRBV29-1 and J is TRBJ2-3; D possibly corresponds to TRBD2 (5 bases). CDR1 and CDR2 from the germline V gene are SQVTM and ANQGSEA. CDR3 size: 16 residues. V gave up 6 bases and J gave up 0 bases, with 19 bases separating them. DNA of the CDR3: TGCAGCGTGAGGGAATCGTGGCAGACTAGCACAGATACGCAGTATTTT. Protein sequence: CSVRESWQTSTDTQYF.

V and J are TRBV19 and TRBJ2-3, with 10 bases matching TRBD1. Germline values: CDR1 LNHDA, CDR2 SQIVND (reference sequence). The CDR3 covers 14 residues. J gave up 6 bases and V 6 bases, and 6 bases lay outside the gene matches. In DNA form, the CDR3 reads TGTGCCAGTAGCTTAGGGGGACAGGGGGATACGCAGTATTTT. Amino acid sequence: CASSLGGQGDTQYF.

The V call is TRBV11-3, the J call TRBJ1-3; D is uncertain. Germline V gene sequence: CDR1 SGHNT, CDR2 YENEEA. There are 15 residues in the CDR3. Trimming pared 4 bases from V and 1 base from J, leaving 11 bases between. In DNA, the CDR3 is TGTGCCAGCAGCTCCCCCGGAGGATCTGGAAACACCATATATTTT. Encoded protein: CASSSPGGSGNTIYF.

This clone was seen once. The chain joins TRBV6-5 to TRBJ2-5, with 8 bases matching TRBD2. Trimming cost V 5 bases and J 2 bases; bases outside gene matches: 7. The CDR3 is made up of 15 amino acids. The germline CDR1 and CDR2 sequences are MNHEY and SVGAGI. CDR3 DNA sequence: TGTGCCAGCAGTAAGCGGGAGCACCCACAAGAGACCCAGTACTTC. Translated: CASSKREHPQETQYF.

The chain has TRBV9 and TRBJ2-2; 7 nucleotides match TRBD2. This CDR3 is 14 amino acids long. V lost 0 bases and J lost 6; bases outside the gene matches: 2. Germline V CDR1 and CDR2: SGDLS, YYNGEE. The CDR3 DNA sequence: TGTGCCAGCAGCGTAGGACTAGCCCCCGGGGAGCTGTTTTTT. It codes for CASSVGLAPGELFF.

The CDR3 bases are TGTGCCAGCAGCCCGCGGGACGGTGGCGCTGAAGCTTTCTTT. Its translation is CASSPRDGGAEAFF. The chain is built from TRBV3-1 (or the pseudogene TRBV3-2) and TRBJ1-1; tentatively, D is TRBD1 (5 bases). The germline V gene has CDR1 LGHDT and CDR2 YNNKEL (reference sequence). Trimming cost V 4 bases and J 6 bases, with 15 bases left between them. The length of the CDR3 is 14 residues.

CDR3: CATSGTTGNTIYF. As DNA, the CDR3 is TGTGCCACCAGTGGTACTACCGGAAACACCATATATTTT. The J gene is TRBJ1-3, the V gene TRBV24-1, with D unresolved. CDR3 size: 13 residues. V lost 5 bases and J lost 4, with 8 bases in between. CDR1 KGHDR and CDR2 SFDVKD come from the germline V gene.

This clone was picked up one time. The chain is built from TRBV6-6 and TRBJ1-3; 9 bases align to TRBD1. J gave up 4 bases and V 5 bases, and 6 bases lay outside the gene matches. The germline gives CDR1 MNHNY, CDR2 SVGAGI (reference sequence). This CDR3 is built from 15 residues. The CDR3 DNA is TGTGCCAGCAGTGGTAGGACAGGGGAAGGAAACACCATATATTTT. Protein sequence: CASSGRTGEGNTIYF.

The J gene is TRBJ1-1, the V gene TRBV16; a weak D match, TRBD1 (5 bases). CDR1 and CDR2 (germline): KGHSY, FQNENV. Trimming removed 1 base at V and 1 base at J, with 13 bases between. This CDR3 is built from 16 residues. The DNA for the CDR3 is TGTGCCAGCAGCCAATACGTTATAAGGGGGAACACTGAAGCTTTCTTT. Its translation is CASSQYVIRGNTEAFF.

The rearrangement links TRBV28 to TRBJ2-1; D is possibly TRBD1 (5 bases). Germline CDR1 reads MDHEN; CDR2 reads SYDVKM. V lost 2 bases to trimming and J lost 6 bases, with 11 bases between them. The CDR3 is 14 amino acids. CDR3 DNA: TGTGCCAGCAGTTTAAACAATGGGGCCAATGAGCAGTTCTTC. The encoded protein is CASSLNNGANEQFF.

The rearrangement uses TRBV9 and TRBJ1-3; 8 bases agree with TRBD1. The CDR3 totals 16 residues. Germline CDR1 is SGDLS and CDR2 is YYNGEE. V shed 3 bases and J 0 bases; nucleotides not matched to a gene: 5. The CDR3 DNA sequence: TGTGCCAGCAGCGCGACAGGGGCCTTCTCTGGAAACACCATATATTTT. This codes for CASSATGAFSGNTIYF.

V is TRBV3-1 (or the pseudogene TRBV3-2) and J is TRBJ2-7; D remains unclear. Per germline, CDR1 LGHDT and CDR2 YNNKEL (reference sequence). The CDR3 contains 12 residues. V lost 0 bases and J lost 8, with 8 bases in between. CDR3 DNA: TGTGCCAGCAGCCAAGATTTTAGAAAGCAGTACTTC. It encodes CASSQDFRKQYF.

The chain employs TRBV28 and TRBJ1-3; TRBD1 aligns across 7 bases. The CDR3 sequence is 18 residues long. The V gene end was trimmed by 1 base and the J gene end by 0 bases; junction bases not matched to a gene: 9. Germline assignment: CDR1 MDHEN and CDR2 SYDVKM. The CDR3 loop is CASSLSVGTDLSGNTIYF. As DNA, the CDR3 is TGTGCCAGCAGTTTATCGGTCGGGACAGACCTCTCTGGAAACACCATATATTTT.

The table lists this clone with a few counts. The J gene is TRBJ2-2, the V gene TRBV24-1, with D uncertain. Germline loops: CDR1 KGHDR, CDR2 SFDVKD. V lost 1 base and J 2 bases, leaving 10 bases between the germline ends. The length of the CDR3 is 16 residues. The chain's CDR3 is CATSDFVSRNTGELFF. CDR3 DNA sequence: TGTGCCACCAGTGATTTTGTTAGCCGTAACACCGGGGAGCTGTTTTTT.

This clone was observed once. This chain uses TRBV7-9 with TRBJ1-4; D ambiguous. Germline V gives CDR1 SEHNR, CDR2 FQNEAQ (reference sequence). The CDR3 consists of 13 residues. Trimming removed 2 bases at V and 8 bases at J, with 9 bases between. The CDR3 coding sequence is TGTGCCAGCAGCTTATCCGGCGGAGAAAAACTGTTTTTT. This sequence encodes CASSLSGGEKLFF.

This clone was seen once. The CDR3 sequence is CASSYGPAGLNGEQYF. The CDR3 nucleotides read TGTGCCAGCAGTTATGGTCCCGCGGGACTCAATGGCGAGCAGTACTTC. The V gene is TRBV6-5, the J gene TRBJ2-7, with D perhaps matching TRBD2 (6 bases). The CDR3 spans 16 residues. Per germline, CDR1 MNHEY and CDR2 SVGAGI. The V end was cut by 3 bases, the J end by 6 bases, with 21 bases between.

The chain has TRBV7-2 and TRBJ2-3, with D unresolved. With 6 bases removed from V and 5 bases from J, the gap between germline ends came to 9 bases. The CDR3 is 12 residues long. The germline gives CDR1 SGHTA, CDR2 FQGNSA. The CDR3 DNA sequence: TGTGCCAGCAGTAAACCAGGAGATACGCAGTATTTT. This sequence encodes CASSKPGDTQYF.

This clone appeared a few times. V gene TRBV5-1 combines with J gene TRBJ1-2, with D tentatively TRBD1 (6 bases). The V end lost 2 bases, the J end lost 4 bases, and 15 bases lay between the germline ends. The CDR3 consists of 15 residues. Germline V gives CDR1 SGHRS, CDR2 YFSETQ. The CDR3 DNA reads TGCGCCAGCAGCTTCGGACAGAGTGATCTCTATGGCTACACCTTC. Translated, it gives CASSFGQSDLYGYTF.

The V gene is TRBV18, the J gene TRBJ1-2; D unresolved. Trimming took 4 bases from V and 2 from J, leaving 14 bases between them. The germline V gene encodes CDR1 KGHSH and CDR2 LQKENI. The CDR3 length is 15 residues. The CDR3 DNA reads TGTGCCAGCTCACGTGGTGGTTCGGGGAACTATGGCTACACCTTC. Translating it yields CASSRGGSGNYGYTF.

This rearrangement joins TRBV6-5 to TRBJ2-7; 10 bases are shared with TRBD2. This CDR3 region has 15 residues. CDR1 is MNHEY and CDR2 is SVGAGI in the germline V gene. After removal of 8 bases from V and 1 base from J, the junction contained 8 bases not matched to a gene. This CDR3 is CASHQSSGGSYEQYF. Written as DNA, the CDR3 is TGTGCCAGCCATCAATCTAGCGGGGGTTCCTACGAGCAGTACTTC.

The CDR3 DNA sequence: TGTGCCAGTACCCGGGGGGCTCAGCCCCAGCATTTT. This translates into CASTRGAQPQHF. The chain carries TRBV19 and TRBJ1-5; tentatively, D is TRBD1 (6 bases). The CDR3 is 12 residues long. Trimming took off 7 bases at V and 6 bases at J, with 10 bases between the two ends. Per germline, CDR1 LNHDA and CDR2 SQIVND (reference sequence).

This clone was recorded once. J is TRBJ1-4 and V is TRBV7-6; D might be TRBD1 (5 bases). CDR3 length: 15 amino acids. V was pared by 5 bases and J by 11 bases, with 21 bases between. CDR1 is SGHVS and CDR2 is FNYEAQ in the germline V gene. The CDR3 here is CASSHAGHHEAKLFF. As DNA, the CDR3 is TGTGCCAGCAGCCATGCCGGACACCATGAGGCTAAACTGTTTTTT.

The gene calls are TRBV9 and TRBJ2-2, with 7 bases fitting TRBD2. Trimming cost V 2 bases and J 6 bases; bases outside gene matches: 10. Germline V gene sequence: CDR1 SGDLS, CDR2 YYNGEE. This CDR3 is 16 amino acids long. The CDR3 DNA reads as TGTGCCAGCAGCGTCTCGGGACTAAGTCACGCCGGGGAGCTGTTTTTT. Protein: CASSVSGLSHAGELFF.

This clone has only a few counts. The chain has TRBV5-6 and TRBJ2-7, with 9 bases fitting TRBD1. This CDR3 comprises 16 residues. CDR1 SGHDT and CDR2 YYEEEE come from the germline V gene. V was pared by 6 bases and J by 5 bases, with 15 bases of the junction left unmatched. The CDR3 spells CASTPILGQGDHEQYF. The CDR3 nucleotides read TGTGCCAGCACCCCCATCCTGGGACAGGGCGACCACGAGCAGTACTTC.

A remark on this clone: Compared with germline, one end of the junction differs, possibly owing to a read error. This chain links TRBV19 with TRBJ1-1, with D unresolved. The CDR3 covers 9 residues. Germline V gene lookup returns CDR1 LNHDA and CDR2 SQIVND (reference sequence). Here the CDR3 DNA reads TGTGCCAGTAGTCCCCCCACAACCTTT. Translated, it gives CASSPPTTF. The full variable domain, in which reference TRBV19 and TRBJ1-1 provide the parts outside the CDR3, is DGGITQSPKYLFRKEGQNVTLSCEQNLNHDAMYWYRQDPGQGLRLIYYSQIVNDFQKGDIAEGYSVSREKKESFPLTVTSAQKNPTAFYLCASSPPTTFGQGTRLTVV.

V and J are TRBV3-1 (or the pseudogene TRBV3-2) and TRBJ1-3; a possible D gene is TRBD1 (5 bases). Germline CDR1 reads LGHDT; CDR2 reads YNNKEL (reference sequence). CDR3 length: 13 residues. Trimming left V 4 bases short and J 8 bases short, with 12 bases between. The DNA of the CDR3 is TGTGCCAGCAGCCCCATGGGGGGGTACACCATATATTTT. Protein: CASSPMGGYTIYF.